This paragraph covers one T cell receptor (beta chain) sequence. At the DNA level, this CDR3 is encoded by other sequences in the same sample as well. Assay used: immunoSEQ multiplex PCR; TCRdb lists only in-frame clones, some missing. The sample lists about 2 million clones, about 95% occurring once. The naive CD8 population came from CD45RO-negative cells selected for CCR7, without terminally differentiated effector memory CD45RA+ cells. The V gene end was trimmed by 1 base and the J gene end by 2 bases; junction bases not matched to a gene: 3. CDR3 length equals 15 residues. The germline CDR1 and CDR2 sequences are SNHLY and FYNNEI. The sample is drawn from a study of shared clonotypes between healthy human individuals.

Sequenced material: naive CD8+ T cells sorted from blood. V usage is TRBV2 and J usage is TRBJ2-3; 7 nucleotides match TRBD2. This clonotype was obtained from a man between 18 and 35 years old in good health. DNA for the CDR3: TGTGCCAGCAGTGAAGGGCTAGCGGCCACAGATACGCAGTATTTT. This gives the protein CASSEGLAATDTQYF.